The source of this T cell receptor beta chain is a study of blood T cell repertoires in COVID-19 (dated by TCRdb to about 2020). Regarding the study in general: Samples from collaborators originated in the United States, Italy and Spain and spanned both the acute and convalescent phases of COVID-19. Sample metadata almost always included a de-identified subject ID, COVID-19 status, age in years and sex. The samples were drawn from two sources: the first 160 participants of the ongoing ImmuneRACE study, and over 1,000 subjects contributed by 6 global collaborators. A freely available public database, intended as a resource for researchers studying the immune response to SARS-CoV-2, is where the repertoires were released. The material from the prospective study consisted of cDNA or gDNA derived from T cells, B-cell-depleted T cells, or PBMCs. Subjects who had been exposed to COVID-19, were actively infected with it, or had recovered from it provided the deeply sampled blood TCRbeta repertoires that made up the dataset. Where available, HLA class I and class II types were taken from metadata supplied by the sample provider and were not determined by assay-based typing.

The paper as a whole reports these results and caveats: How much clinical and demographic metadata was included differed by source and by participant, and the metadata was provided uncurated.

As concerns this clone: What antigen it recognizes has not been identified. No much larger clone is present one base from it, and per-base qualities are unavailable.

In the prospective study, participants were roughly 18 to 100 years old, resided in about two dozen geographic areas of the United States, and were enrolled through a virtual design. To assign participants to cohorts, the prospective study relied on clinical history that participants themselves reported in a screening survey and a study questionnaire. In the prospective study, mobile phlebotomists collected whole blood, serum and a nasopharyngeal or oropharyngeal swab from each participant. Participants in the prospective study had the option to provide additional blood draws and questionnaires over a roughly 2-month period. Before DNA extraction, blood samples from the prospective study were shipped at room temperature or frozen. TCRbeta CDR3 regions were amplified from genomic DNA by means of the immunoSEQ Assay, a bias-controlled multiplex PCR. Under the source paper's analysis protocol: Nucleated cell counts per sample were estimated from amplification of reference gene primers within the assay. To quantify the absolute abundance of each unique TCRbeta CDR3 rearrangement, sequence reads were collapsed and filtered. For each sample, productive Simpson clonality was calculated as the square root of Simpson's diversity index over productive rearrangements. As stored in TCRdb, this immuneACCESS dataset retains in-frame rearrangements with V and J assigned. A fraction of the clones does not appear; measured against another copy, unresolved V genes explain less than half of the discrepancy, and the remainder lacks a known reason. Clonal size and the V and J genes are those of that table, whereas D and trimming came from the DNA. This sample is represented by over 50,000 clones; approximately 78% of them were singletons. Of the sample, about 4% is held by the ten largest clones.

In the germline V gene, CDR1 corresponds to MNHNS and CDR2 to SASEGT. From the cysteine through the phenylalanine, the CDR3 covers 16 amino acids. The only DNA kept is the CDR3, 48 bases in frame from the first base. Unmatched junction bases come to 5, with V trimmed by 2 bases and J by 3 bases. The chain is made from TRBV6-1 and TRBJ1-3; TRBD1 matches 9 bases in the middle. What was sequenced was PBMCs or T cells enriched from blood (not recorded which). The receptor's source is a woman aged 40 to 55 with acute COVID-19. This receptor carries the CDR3 CASSEWGGQGGNTIYF. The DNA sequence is TGTGCCAGCAGTGAATGGGGGGGACAGGGTGGAAACACCATATATTTT.